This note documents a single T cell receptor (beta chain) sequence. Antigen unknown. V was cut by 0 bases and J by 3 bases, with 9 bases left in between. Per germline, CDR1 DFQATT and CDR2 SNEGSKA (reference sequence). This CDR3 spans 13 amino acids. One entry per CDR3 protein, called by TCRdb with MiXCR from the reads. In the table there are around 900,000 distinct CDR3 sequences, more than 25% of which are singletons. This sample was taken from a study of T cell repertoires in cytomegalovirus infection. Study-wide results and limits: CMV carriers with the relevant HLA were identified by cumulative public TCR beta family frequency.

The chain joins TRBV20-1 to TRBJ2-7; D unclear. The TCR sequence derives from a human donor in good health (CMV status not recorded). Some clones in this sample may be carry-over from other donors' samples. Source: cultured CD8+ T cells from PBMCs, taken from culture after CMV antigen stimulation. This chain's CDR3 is CSARDTANYEQYV. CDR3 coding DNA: TGCAGTGCTAGAGATACGGCCAACTACGAGCAGTACGTC.